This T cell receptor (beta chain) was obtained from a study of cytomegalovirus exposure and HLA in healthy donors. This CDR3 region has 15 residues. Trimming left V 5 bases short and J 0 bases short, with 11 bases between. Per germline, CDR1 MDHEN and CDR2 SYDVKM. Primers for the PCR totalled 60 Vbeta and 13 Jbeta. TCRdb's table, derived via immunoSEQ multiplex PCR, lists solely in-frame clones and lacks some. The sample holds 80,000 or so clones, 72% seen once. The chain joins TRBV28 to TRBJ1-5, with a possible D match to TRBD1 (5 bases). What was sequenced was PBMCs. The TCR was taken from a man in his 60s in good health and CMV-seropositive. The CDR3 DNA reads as TGTGCCAGCAGTGAAGCGGGACTTAGCAATCAGCCCCAGCATTTT. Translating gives CASSEAGLSNQPQHF.